The source of this TCR beta chain is a study of T cell responses to AZD1222 COVID-19 vaccine. Overall study findings and caveats: Only 5 or 6 individuals given AZD1222 were seropositive at baseline. Without day 14 samples, only post-peak T cell repertoires were studied. The donor cohort was predominantly white British with a female majority, and clonal diversity may have been underestimated. Per reports, nearly half of all spike-specific TCRs target regions that are unmutated in variants.

Germline V gives CDR1 KGHSH, CDR2 LQKENI. Unmatched junction bases numbered 10, after V lost 5 bases and J lost 7 bases. This CDR3 contains 15 residues. TCRdb keeps only in-frame clones here, not all; method: immunoSEQ multiplex PCR. The repertoire holds 80,000 or so clones, with around 90% as singletons. This clone was found once. The antigen remains undetermined. The TCR comes from an adult in good health. This chain joins TRBV18 and TRBJ1-5, with 8 bases fitting TRBD1. The specimen was peripheral blood, collected on day 0 of MenACWY control vaccination. CDR3 amino acids: CASSSLTGGEQPQHF. CDR3 DNA: TGTGCCAGCTCATCTTTAACAGGGGGTGAGCAGCCCCAGCATTTT.